This paragraph covers one T cell receptor (beta chain) sequence. Only a few counts were recorded for this clonotype. The antigen it recognizes is unknown. Base qualities are not at hand, and no much larger clone is one base apart. The sample is drawn from a study of breast tumors, draining lymph nodes, adjacent tissues listed by TCRdb under 2016. In the study overall: TCR beta repertoires were compared across tumor, adjacent nontumor tissue and axillary lymph nodes obtained from breast cancer patients. In human breast cancer, the study set out to evaluate how tumor, surrounding tissue and draining lymph node repertoires relate to one another and whether T cells may move between these sites.

The axillary draining lymph nodes of breast cancer patients were the source of the lymph node samples. Broader findings and caveats from the paper: Tumor and nontumor tissue repertoires were found to be significantly more similar in luminal-like than in basal-like breast cancer. The data were considered consistent with the idea that most tumor T cells come from the lymph node and then expand in tumor tissue. The conclusion that tumor T cells originate in lymph nodes was framed as consistent with a hypothesis rather than directly demonstrated. Tumors showed preferential V and J gene usage, and their T-cell repertoire diversity fell below that of lymph nodes yet above that of nontumor tissue.

TCRdb shows the sequencer as Illumina HiSeq 2000. Multiplex PCR amplification was used to generate the TCR beta chain libraries. The amplified TCR beta chain products were analyzed by high-throughput sequencing. In TCRdb, the public reads were trimmed at Q25 with fastp and aligned with MiXCR, with productive beta chains retained. One record per CDR3 amino acid sequence lists the most common genes and DNA. Within this sample are 200,000 to 250,000 distinct CDR3 sequences, with less than 45% of them counted one time only. The ten largest clones take up approximately 4% of the sample. V drops 2 bases and J drops 7 bases, leaving 9 bases in between. There are 13 amino acids in the CDR3, from cysteine to phenylalanine inclusive. Only CDR3 DNA is held: 39 bases, read in frame from base 1. As encoded in the germline V gene, CDR1 is SGHRS while CDR2 is YFSETQ.

The origin of this receptor is a female donor with breast cancer. Some clones in this sample may be carry-over from other donors' samples. Sequencing was done on a sample of axillary lymph node tissue. This chain joins TRBV5-1 to TRBJ2-2, with the D gene too uncertain to name. Read as DNA, the sequence is TGCGCCAGCAGCTTAACTCCTGACGGGGAGCTGTTTTTT. It is translated as CASSLTPDGELFF.